This T cell receptor (beta chain) was sequenced for a study of cytomegalovirus exposure and HLA in healthy donors (dated by TCRdb to 2015 to 2018). General notes on the study: The 700 or so repertoires of the first cohort and the 120 validation repertoires were produced on the same platform, according to a later analysis. The study aimed to test whether cataloging public T cell receptors could reveal signatures of past pathogen exposure. A separate validation cohort of over a hundred different subjects was used in addition to the approximately 670-subject first cohort. High-throughput TCR immunosequencing, statistical association of individual TCRs with disease status, and machine learning were combined to predict cytomegalovirus infection status.

The library was prepared using the immunoSEQ multiplex PCR assay. The source study handled its data this way. A statistical classification framework was developed to diagnose cytomegalovirus status using the catalog of TCR beta chain sequences. Here the immuneACCESS table is served through TCRdb, limited to in-frame sequences with V and J called. Missing clones are a known gap in these copies; in checked studies unresolved V genes cover under half, and the rest lacks a known reason. That table furnishes V, J and clone size, whereas the DNA furnished D and trimming. The sample table lists about 280,000 clones, around 87% of them with a count of one. The top ten clonotypes cover around 0.92% of the sample. Sequences SEHNR (CDR1) and FQNEAQ (CDR2) are obtained from the germline V gene (reference sequence). Counted from cysteine to phenylalanine, this CDR3 has 16 amino acids. The only DNA kept is the CDR3, 48 bases in frame from the first base. Here V drops 5 bases and J drops 6 bases, and the junction holds 13 bases not matched to any gene.

The donors belonged to the validation cohort of about 130 subjects, which was separate from the approximately 610-subject first cohort. What the study reported, not specific to this receptor: Subsequent analysis determined that TCRs grouped into clusters in the first cohort also showed a tendency toward co-occurrence across the approximately 120 validation repertoires, and approximately 94% of cluster scores exceeded 0. Three of the identified cytomegalovirus-associated TCR beta chains were confirmed in vitro to be specific for cytomegalovirus antigens. The authors suggested that the approach could potentially be generalized to other disease states and immunological phenotypes. The study listed 150 to 200 TCR beta chains as associated with cytomegalovirus. In both the original and validation cohorts, the classifier was reported to diagnose cytomegalovirus status with high specificity and sensitivity. Across donors, most TCR sequences were observed very rarely, whereas some public TCRs were present in many individuals. The validation cohort had no HLA typing available for a later analysis, so co-occurrence within that cohort was assessed over all 130 or so repertoires.

As to this clone: The antigen it recognizes is unknown. No much larger clone exists at a distance of one base, and base qualities are not known.

Recombination connected TRBV7-9 to TRBJ2-1, with 7 bases aligning to TRBD2. This clonotype was obtained from a young woman in good health and CMV-seronegative. Sequencing was performed on PBMCs. The CDR3 in this case is CASSPVVTSRGNEQFF. The sequenced DNA is TGTGCCAGCAGCCCAGTGGTGACTAGCCGAGGCAATGAGCAGTTCTTC.